This TCR beta chain appears in the sequencing data of a study of blood T cell repertoires in COVID-19. Sequencing used immunoSEQ multiplex PCR; TCRdb keeps in-frame clones, though not all of them. The sample holds about 300,000 clones; 75% to 90% are singletons and the top ten take 1.5% to 2%. The CDR3 totals 14 residues. Germline-derived CDR1 and CDR2 are SGHNT and YENEEA. Deletions cut 2 bases from V and 0 bases from J, with 5 bases between. All exposed participants met a person with COVID-19 within 2 weeks before entering the study. This sequence originates from a woman under 40 who had been exposed to COVID-19. Sequencing was carried out using PBMCs or T cells enriched from blood (not recorded which). The rearrangement joins TRBV11-3 to TRBJ1-3; D unresolved. The CDR3 bases are TGTGCCAGCAGCTTAACCAGCTCTGGAAACACCATATATTTT. It yields the protein CASSLTSSGNTIYF.